This TCR beta chain was observed in a study of OX40 agonist ivuxolimab in advanced cancers. Comments on this clone: The antigen remains unidentified.

Here immunoSEQ multiplex PCR was the method, and the copy in TCRdb shows in-frame clones only, minus some. The repertoire holds tens of thousands of clones, roughly 90% seen once, with around an eighth in the top ten. CDR3 length: 18 residues. CDR1 and CDR2 (germline): LNHDA, SQIVND (reference sequence). J gave up 1 base and V 5 bases, and 11 bases lay outside the gene matches. Study results and caveats: Expanded clones were, on average, more numerous in CD8+ T cells than in CD4+. Partial responders treated at 0.1-3.0 mg/kg exhibited clonal expansion among the lowest measured.

The chain joins TRBV19 to TRBJ2-4; 10 bases are a match to TRBD1. This receptor was identified in an adult with an advanced solid tumor such as melanoma, head and neck, liver or kidney cancer. The sample consisted of CD4+ or CD8+ T cells sorted from blood, taken in a trial of the OX40 agonist ivuxolimab. The CDR3 bases are TGTGCCAGTAGTGGGACAGGGGACCCCTGGTCGGCCAAAAACATTCAGTACTTC. Amino acids: CASSGTGDPWSAKNIQYF. The variable domain in full, completed from reference TRBV19 and TRBJ2-4, reads DGGITQSPKYLFRKEGQNVTLSCEQNLNHDAMYWYRQDPGQGLRLIYYSQIVNDFQKGDIAEGYSVSREKKESFPLTVTSAQKNPTAFYLCASSGTGDPWSAKNIQYFGAGTRLSVL.